This record covers a single T cell receptor (beta chain). The antigen is undetermined. TCRdb reprocessed the 5' RACE reads, with one entry per CDR3 protein and no DNA. Here the sample table reports about 380,000 distinct CDR3 sequences. This CDR3 spans 14 amino acids. Germline V gives CDR1 SGHNT, CDR2 YYREEE (reference sequence). These data come from a study of monozygotic twins with inflammatory bowel disease. Study-wide points: There was no support for any single strong signal or clonotype associated with IBD. No difference in repertoire similarity was seen between concordant and discordant twins, possibly because power was limited.

This rearrangement joins TRBV5-4 to TRBJ2-5; without DNA, the TCRdb call of TRBD1 cannot be checked. Source material: blood. The sequence was obtained from a human donor with ulcerative colitis or Crohn's disease, or a healthy co-twin of an affected twin (not recorded which). The CDR3 reads CASSPPGHQETQYF. Based on the CDR3 plus reference TRBV5-4 and TRBJ2-5, the full variable domain is ETGVTQSPTHLIKTRGQQVTLRCSSQSGHNTVSWYQQALGQGPQFIFQYYREEENGRGNFPPRFSGLQFPNYSSELNVNALELDDSALYLCASSPPGHQETQYFGPGTRLLVL.